This TCR beta chain appears in the sequencing data of a study of cytotoxic CD8 clonotypes in ibrutinib-treated CLL. At the level of the study: Samples showed on average about 250,000 productive templates and around 94,000 productive rearrangements.

Generated by immunoSEQ multiplex PCR, the TCRdb table keeps only in-frame clones and is missing some. Of about 300,000 clones detected, roughly 76% appear once; the ten largest clones hold approximately 5.6%. This clone was counted a single time. Its cognate antigen is unknown. Whole-study findings and limits: Few clonotypes were public, and these shrank or held steady under treatment.

Frozen-stored PBMCs produced approximately 2 micrograms of genomic DNA for TCR beta libraries. Sequenced material: PBMCs, taken at disease progression, from a patient treated with ibrutinib. The TCR originated in a human donor with chronic lymphocytic leukemia.

The CDR3 nucleotides read TGTGCCAGCAGCCTCCGGGACAGGGCTTCCTACGAGCAGTACTTC. Amino acids: CASSLRDRASYEQYF. The rearrangement joins TRBV14 to TRBJ2-7, with 9 bases fitting TRBD1. CDR3 length: 15 residues. Trimming cost V 4 bases and J 1 base; bases outside gene matches: 5. Germline-derived CDR1 and CDR2 are SGHDN and FVKESK.